Each of the 19 T cell receptor beta chains below was sequenced from the same sample in a study of human T cells and chemical hapten exposure. Time point specified: pre-sensitization, week 0. Treatment here: therapeutic diphenylcyclopropenone sensitization with weekly scalp DPC. TCRdb used MiXCR to reprocess the RACE reads, holding one entry per CDR3 protein. The sample records tens of thousands of distinct CDR3 sequences, 6.7% being singletons. The specimen comprised whole blood, sampled in connection with sensitization to the hapten diphenylcyclopropenone (DPC). All receptors come from a woman in her twenties or thirties with alopecia areata. Some clones in this sample may be carry-over from other donors' samples.

This clonotype appeared many times. V gene TRBV5-1 combines with J gene TRBJ2-5; either TRBD1 or TRBD2 may fit D (5 bases each). The CDR3 has 14 residues. V was cut by 4 bases and J by 1 base, with 11 bases left in between. Germline assignment: CDR1 SGHRS and CDR2 YFSETQ. CDR3 coding DNA: TGCGCCAGCAGCCCGGGGACGGCCCAAGAGACCCAGTACTTC. It specifies CASSPGTAQETQYF. The whole variable domain, filled in from reference TRBV5-1 and TRBJ2-5, reads KAGVTQTPRYLIKTRGQQVTLSCSPISGHRSVSWYQQTPGQGLQFLFEYFSETQRNKGNFPGRFSGRQFSNSRSEMNVSTLELGDSALYLCASSPGTAQETQYFGPGTRLLVL.

The chain recombines TRBV3-1 with TRBJ1-1; D remains unclear. V was shortened by 2 bases and J by 7 bases, with 5 bases between the two germline ends. Germline V gene sequence: CDR1 LGHDT, CDR2 YNNKEL (reference sequence). The CDR3 extends over 11 amino acids. Here the CDR3 reads CASSQMGEAFF. CDR3 DNA sequence: TGTGCCAGCAGCCAAATGGGTGAAGCTTTCTTT.

This clonotype was counted a few times. J is TRBJ2-2 and V is TRBV12-3 or TRBV12-4; 7 bases agree with TRBD1. The V and J ends lost 1 base and 6 bases, in that order; junction bases with no gene match: 11. This CDR3 is 17 amino acids long. CDR3 in amino acids: CASSLVGQDWAAGELFF. For the CDR3, the DNA is TGTGCCAGCAGTTTAGTTGGACAGGACTGGGCCGCCGGGGAGCTGTTTTTT.

V and J are TRBV7-8 and TRBJ2-1; D is perhaps TRBD2 (6 bases). The germline gives CDR1 SGHVS, CDR2 FQNEAQ. V lost 2 bases and J 7 bases, leaving 21 bases between the germline ends. This CDR3 has 17 amino acids. The CDR3 is CASSLYEWGDKRNEQFF. In nucleotides, the CDR3 is TGTGCCAGCAGCTTATACGAGTGGGGGGATAAGCGGAATGAGCAGTTCTTC.

The sample holds many counts of this clonotype. The rearrangement uses TRBV6-5 and TRBJ2-7; tentative D call: TRBD1 (6 bases). Trimming took 1 base from V and 2 from J, leaving 15 bases between them. Per germline, CDR1 MNHEY and CDR2 SVGAGI. CDR3 size: 16 residues. CDR3 bases: TGTGCCAGCAGTTACTTTCGACAGGAATTTACCTACGAGCAGTACTTC. It codes for CASSYFRQEFTYEQYF.

There are many counts of this clonotype. The V gene is TRBV27, the J gene TRBJ2-3; 8 nucleotides align to TRBD1. This CDR3 is 16 amino acids long. With 3 bases clipped from V and 0 bases from J, the junction kept 5 bases outside the gene matches. CDR1 and CDR2 (germline): MNHEY, SMNVEV (reference sequence). The CDR3 region has the DNA TGTGCCAGCAGTTTTCAGGGGGCCGGGAGCACAGATACGCAGTATTTT. Its translation: CASSFQGAGSTDTQYF.

This clonotype was seen repeatedly, ten times or more. The CDR3 sequence is CASSRRQGNEKLFF. The CDR3 DNA is TGTGCCAGCAGCCGCCGGCAGGGTAATGAAAAACTGTTTTTT. V and J are TRBV3-1 and TRBJ1-4; D may be TRBD1 (5 bases). The CDR3 is 14 amino acids. Trimming took 4 bases from V and 4 from J, leaving 10 bases between them. Germline V gene lookup returns CDR1 LGHDT and CDR2 YNNKEL (reference sequence).

There are many counts of this clonotype. This chain links TRBV5-5 with TRBJ2-7; tentatively, D is TRBD2 (6 bases). CDR3 length: 15 residues. CDR1 SGHKS and CDR2 YYEKEE come from the germline V gene (reference sequence). V shed 3 bases and J shed 7 bases, with 20 bases lying between them. CDR3 coding DNA: TGTGCCAGCAGCTGGGAACCGGGACTTTTTGTGGAGCAGTACTTC. Translation gives CASSWEPGLFVEQYF.

This clonotype was picked up many times. The V and J genes are TRBV5-1 and TRBJ1-4, with no clear D. The CDR3 has 15 residues. Germline CDR1 is SGHRS and CDR2 is YFSETQ. V was clipped by 0 bases and J by 4 bases, with 10 bases between them. CDR3 in DNA: TGCGCCAGCAGCTTGGCCCCCGGACTTAATGAAAAACTGTTTTTT. Translated: CASSLAPGLNEKLFF.

This clonotype came up many times. The chain recombines TRBV27 with TRBJ1-3; D unresolved. Trimming took off 8 bases at V and 1 base at J, with 15 bases between the two ends. CDR1 MNHEY and CDR2 SMNVEV come from the germline V gene (reference sequence). The CDR3 length is 15 residues. CDR3 nucleotide sequence: TGTGCCAGCGCAATTGGAGGGTGGTCTGGAAACACCATATATTTT. Its translation is CASAIGGWSGNTIYF.

The sample holds many counts of this clonotype. The V and J genes are TRBV7-2 and TRBJ2-3; D perhaps matches TRBD2 (5 bases). This CDR3 has 16 amino acids. The germline V gene encodes CDR1 SGHTA and CDR2 FQGNSA. The germline V and J ends were trimmed by 3 bases and 2 bases, with 15 bases remaining between them. The CDR3 loop reads CASSLAGVFVTDTQYF. The CDR3 bases are TGTGCCAGCAGCTTGGCGGGCGTCTTCGTCACAGATACGCAGTATTTT. Drawing the rest from reference TRBV7-2 and TRBJ2-3, the complete variable domain is GAGVSQSPSNKVTEKGKDVELRCDPISGHTALYWYRQSLGQGLEFLIYFQGNSAPDKSGLPSDRFSAERTGGSVSTLTIQRTQQEDSAVYLCASSLAGVFVTDTQYFGPGTRLTVL.

This clonotype appeared many times. This CDR3 reads CAWMLRGANVLTF. The CDR3 region has the DNA TGTGCCTGGATGCTCAGAGGGGCCAACGTCCTGACTTTC. The gene calls are TRBV30 and TRBJ2-6; D remains unclear. This CDR3 is 13 amino acids long. The V gene's germline CDR1 is GTSNPN and CDR2 SVGIG (reference sequence). The ends were cut back, 4 bases at V and 4 bases at J, with 8 bases in the middle.

This clonotype was counted only a few times. The chain has TRBV30 and TRBJ1-6, with TRBD1 identical over 7 bases. The CDR3 consists of 13 residues. Per the germline V gene, CDR1 is GTSNPN and CDR2 is SVGIG (reference sequence). Trimming removed 3 bases from V and 7 bases from J; junction bases left unmatched: 3. CDR3 DNA sequence: TGTGCCTGGAGACCGACAGGGAATTCACCCCTCCACTTT. This encodes CAWRPTGNSPLHF.

This clonotype turned up a few times. This chain links TRBV7-3 with TRBJ1-1; TRBD1 aligns across 9 bases. CDR1 and CDR2 (germline): SGHTA, FQGTGA. CDR3 length: 15 residues. Trimming removed 5 bases from V and 5 bases from J; junction bases left unmatched: 9. CDR3 sequence (DNA): TGTGCCAGCAGCCAGACAGGGGGAATAGGGACTGAAGCTTTCTTT. Translation: CASSQTGGIGTEAFF.

This clonotype was seen repeatedly, ten times or more. The rearrangement uses TRBV5-1 and TRBJ2-3, with 8 positions matching TRBD2. Per the germline V gene, CDR1 is SGHRS and CDR2 is YFSETQ. The CDR3 loop spans 16 amino acids. The junction had 8 bases not matched to a gene; V was cut back by 0 bases and J by 5 bases. As DNA, the CDR3 is TGCGCCAGCAGCTTGGGATCGGGGGGGCCGATAGATACGCAGTATTTT. The encoded protein is CASSLGSGGPIDTQYF.

This clonotype was counted ten times or more. The chain joins TRBV12-3 or TRBV12-4 to TRBJ2-7, with a possible D match to TRBD2 (6 bases). The CDR3 extends over 13 amino acids. Trimming left V 6 bases short and J 4 bases short, with 13 bases between. In DNA form, the CDR3 reads TGTGCCAGCAGACCCAGGGAGGCGTACGAGCAGTACTTC. It yields the protein CASRPREAYEQYF.

The chain uses TRBV2 and TRBJ1-5; the D gene is possibly TRBD1 (5 bases). Germline CDR1 and CDR2: SNHLY and FYNNEI. The CDR3 runs to 15 residues. V was shortened by 5 bases and J by 3 bases, with 14 bases between the two germline ends. The CDR3 DNA reads as TGTGCCAGCAGTTGGTCCCGAGGGGACAATCAGCCCCAGCATTTT. It encodes CASSWSRGDNQPQHF.

This clonotype was counted only a few times. The gene calls are TRBV10-3 and TRBJ2-6, with D possibly matching TRBD2 (5 bases). V gave up 10 bases and J gave up 0 bases, with 13 bases separating them. Germline-derived CDR1 and CDR2 are ENHRY and SYGVKD. The CDR3 covers 15 residues. The CDR3 spells CATAAEFSGANVLTF. The DNA for the CDR3 is TGTGCCACAGCAGCGGAGTTCTCTGGGGCCAACGTCCTGACTTTC.

The chain employs TRBV11-2 and TRBJ2-7; the D gene could be TRBD1 or TRBD2 (5 bases each). V was cut by 8 bases and J by 3 bases, with 20 bases left in between. This CDR3 has 15 residues. From germline, CDR1 is SGHAT and CDR2 FQNNGV. The CDR3 loop is CASVGAGSESYEQYF. CDR3 in DNA: TGTGCCAGCGTCGGGGCAGGGTCCGAGAGCTACGAGCAGTACTTC.